These 4 T cell receptor beta chains originate from one sample sequenced in a study of brain T cells in children with intractable seizures. The time point: blood from clinic visit 5 months post-surgery; TSC patient then seizure free. This table comes from immunoSEQ multiplex PCR, and its TCRdb copy is limited to in-frame clones, with some not included. This sample has 300,000 to 400,000 clones, with more than 85% found just once. The sequencing here drew on peripheral blood, taken less than 6 months after surgery. The receptors here all came from a boy in the first two years of life with tuberous sclerosis and intractable seizures.

The chain carries TRBV11-2 and TRBJ1-1; D is perhaps TRBD1 (6 bases). This CDR3 has 18 residues. Germline V gene sequence: CDR1 SGHAT, CDR2 FQNNGV. V lost 2 bases and J lost 1, with 20 bases in between. The CDR3 DNA reads as TGTGCCAGCAGCTTACTCCCCTTCGGGGGGGCGGAGAACACTGAAGCTTTCTTT. It specifies CASSLLPFGGAENTEAFF.

The V and J genes are TRBV7-2 and TRBJ2-2, with D perhaps TRBD2 (7 bases). Trimming shortened V by 5 bases and J by 4 bases, and 20 bases separated the two germline ends. Germline V gene lookup returns CDR1 SGHTA and CDR2 FQGNSA. CDR3 length: 17 residues. This chain's CDR3 is CASSPRWGGGATGELFF. CDR3 sequence (DNA): TGTGCCAGCAGCCCGCGCTGGGGGGGCGGGGCCACCGGGGAGCTGTTTTTT.

This rearrangement joins TRBV29-1 to TRBJ1-1; D may be TRBD1 (5 bases). The V gene lost 6 bases and the J gene lost 10 bases, with 21 bases spanning the gap. Germline assignment: CDR1 SQVTM and CDR2 ANQGSEA. There are 13 residues in the CDR3. The CDR3: CSVLDSSQLVAFF. The DNA for the CDR3 is TGCAGCGTCCTAGACAGTTCCCAGCTTGTAGCTTTCTTT. Combining the CDR3 with reference TRBV29-1 and TRBJ1-1 gives the whole variable domain SAVISQKPSRDICQRGTSLTIQCQVDSQVTMMFWYRQQPGQSLTLIATANQGSEATYESGFVIDKFPISRPNLTFSTLTVSNMSPEDSSIYLCSVLDSSQLVAFFGQGTRLTVV.

The chain couples TRBV28 to TRBJ1-6; tentatively, D is TRBD1 (6 bases). This CDR3 has 15 amino acids. Germline assignment: CDR1 MDHEN and CDR2 SYDVKM. The ends were cut back, 5 bases at V and 3 bases at J, with 11 bases in the middle. CDR3 in DNA: TGTGCCAGCAGTCCCGGGACACTCTATAATTCACCCCTCCACTTT. Translation gives CASSPGTLYNSPLHF.